This note documents a single T cell receptor (beta chain) sequence. The record originates from a study of blood T cell repertoires in COVID-19. The method was immunoSEQ multiplex PCR; TCRdb's version includes in-frame clones alone and lacks a portion of them. The repertoire holds fewer than 700,000 clones, with around nine tenths as singletons. Germline CDR1 SGHRS, CDR2 YFSETQ. V dropped 3 bases and J dropped 8; count of bases not matched to a gene: 12. CDR3 length: 15 residues. The sequenced material came from peripheral blood. The chain recombines TRBV5-1 with TRBJ1-2; TRBD1 agrees at 8 bases. The clonotype comes from a woman aged 45-60 years with COVID-19, enrolled during active disease. The CDR3 is CASSSIQGEGEGYTF. In DNA form, the CDR3 reads TGCGCCAGCAGCTCGATACAGGGGGAAGGTGAAGGCTACACCTTC.